This T cell receptor (beta chain) was recorded in a study of blood T cells in healthy people across ages. A second about 6 to 12 cycle PCR used barcoded and J-beta primers. Each CDR3 protein gets one entry after TCRdb re-called the 5' RACE reads with MiXCR. The sample shows over 1,300,000 distinct CDR3 sequences, 59% of them seen only once. The CDR3 consists of 14 residues. The germline V gene encodes CDR1 MNHEY and CDR2 SVGAGI. V was clipped by 5 bases and J by 3 bases, with 14 bases between them. This clonotype was observed a few times. No antigen is known for it. Overall study results and limits: TCR beta diversity, measured per million T cells, fell in a roughly linear way with age. Diversity of TCR beta correlated strongly with naive T cell percentage. Changes in expanded clonotypes were possibly confounded, as the CMV status of donors was unknown.

Peripheral blood samples of around 9.8 milliliters were drawn from each donor. The sequence derives from a man between 18 and 35 years old in good health. Input material: blood. The rearrangement joins TRBV6-5 to TRBJ2-7, with D possibly TRBD1 on 5 matching bases. The CDR3 DNA reads as TGTGCCAGCAGTCGGAAAGACAGCGACTACGAGCAGTACTTC. Amino acid sequence: CASSRKDSDYEQYF.